The 13 T cell receptor beta chains below all came from one sample that was sequenced in a study of Ad26.COV2.S vaccination and SARS-CoV-2 variants. Sample treatment: approximately 18 received Ad26.COV2.S at low or high dose, single or two shots; roughly five received placebo; per-sample allocation not given. Sampling was performed 63 days after the first vaccine or placebo injection. Clones were read by immunoSEQ multiplex PCR, and TCRdb kept only the in-frame ones, dropping some. The table lists 240,000 or so clones, approximately 87% of them singletons. The material sequenced was peripheral blood, taken in a trial of Ad26.COV2.S vaccine versus placebo. These receptors originate from a person between 18 and 65 years old who received the Ad26.COV2.S COVID-19 vaccine or a placebo.

In DNA, the CDR3 is TGTGCCAGCAGCGGGGGGGCAGGGGAGAGATTTTATGGCTACACCTTC. Translation: CASSGGAGERFYGYTF. This chain connects TRBV7-2 to TRBJ1-2; D is perhaps TRBD1 (6 bases). From germline, CDR1 is SGHTA and CDR2 FQGNSA. The CDR3 covers 16 residues. The V gene lost 5 bases and the J gene lost 5 bases, with 21 bases spanning the gap.

This rearrangement joins TRBV15 to TRBJ2-1; 8 bases are shared with TRBD2. There are 16 residues in the CDR3. With V trimmed by 3 bases and J by 3 bases, 7 bases remained unmatched. The germline CDR1 and CDR2 sequences are LNHNV and YYDKDF (reference sequence). CDR3 sequence (DNA): TGTGCCACCAGCAGGGTTAGCGGGGAAAACTACAATGAGCAGTTCTTC. Protein sequence: CATSRVSGENYNEQFF.

In this sample, this clone turned up once. V usage is TRBV28 and J usage is TRBJ2-7, with 7 positions matching TRBD1. Trimming cost V 3 bases and J 2 bases; bases outside gene matches: 4. Germline V CDR1 and CDR2: MDHEN, SYDVKM. This CDR3 contains 14 residues. The CDR3 loop reads CASSFWDSAYEQYF. In DNA form, the CDR3 reads TGTGCCAGCAGTTTCTGGGACAGCGCCTACGAGCAGTACTTC.

This clone was seen more than once but under ten times. The CDR3 reads CASSAESSPTDTQYF. The CDR3 nucleotides are TGTGCCAGCAGCGCAGAATCTAGCCCCACAGATACGCAGTATTTT. The chain links TRBV6-4 to TRBJ2-3, with D maybe TRBD2 (5 bases). CDR3 size: 15 residues. V was cut by 6 bases and J by 2 bases, with 15 bases left in between. Germline CDR1 and CDR2: MRHNA and SNTAGT.

CDR3 DNA: TGTGCCAGCAGCCAAGGTGGGCCAGGGACGAGCCCCCTCCATGAGCAGTTCTTC. This gives the protein CASSQGGPGTSPLHEQFF. The chain combines TRBV4-2 with TRBJ2-1; D may correspond to TRBD1 or TRBD2 (5 bases each). The V gene lost 1 base and the J gene lost 8 bases, with 24 bases spanning the gap. Per the germline V gene, CDR1 is LGHNA and CDR2 is YNFKEQ. The CDR3 length is 18 residues.

V usage is TRBV24-1 and J usage is TRBJ2-2, with D unclear. This CDR3 region has 14 residues. Trimming stripped 9 bases from V and 2 bases from J, with 12 bases between. The germline V gene encodes CDR1 KGHDR and CDR2 SFDVKD. CDR3 sequence (DNA): TGTGCCACCGCTCCGGGCCTTAACACCGGGGAGCTGTTTTTT. Amino acids: CATAPGLNTGELFF.

The rearrangement uses TRBV10-1 and TRBJ2-7; D is perhaps TRBD2 (6 bases). Trimming stripped 11 bases from V and 0 bases from J, with 17 bases between. Germline V gene data show CDR1 as WNHNN and CDR2 as SYGVQD (reference sequence). There are 14 residues in the CDR3. CDR3 in DNA: TGCGCCGGCCCAACCGGGAGCCTCTCCTACGAGCAGTACTTC. Translating gives CAGPTGSLSYEQYF.

The chain joins TRBV6-5 to TRBJ1-2; D uncertain. This CDR3 is built from 14 residues. Trimming removed 3 bases from V and 4 bases from J, with 12 bases in between. Germline V gene data show CDR1 as MNHEY and CDR2 as SVGAGI. CDR3 sequence: CASSYGGSSYGYTF. CDR3 in DNA: TGTGCCAGCAGTTATGGAGGGAGCTCCTATGGCTACACCTTC.

The chain recombines TRBV6-1 with TRBJ2-5, with D hard to call. The CDR3 sequence is 13 residues long. The germline gives CDR1 MNHNS, CDR2 SASEGT. With 0 bases removed from V and 3 bases from J, the gap between germline ends came to 5 bases. DNA of the CDR3: TGTGCCAGCAGTGAAGCGGAAAAAGAGACCCAGTACTTC. Translated, it gives CASSEAEKETQYF.

The genes are TRBV15 and TRBJ2-7; D is unresolved. Trimming removed 0 bases from V and 1 base from J, with 7 bases in between. Looked up from germline, CDR1 is LNHNV and CDR2 is YYDKDF (reference sequence). The CDR3 is 14 residues long. CDR3 bases: TGTGCCACCAGCAGAGAGGCAGGTTCCTACGAGCAGTACTTC. Its protein product is CATSREAGSYEQYF. Full variable domain (rest looked up from reference TRBV15 and TRBJ2-7): DAMVIQNPRYQVTQFGKPVTLSCSQTLNHNVMYWYQQKSSQAPKLLFHYYDKDFNNEADTPDNFQSRRPNTSFCFLDIRSPGLGDTAMYLCATSREAGSYEQYFGPGTRLTVT.

The chain links TRBV30 to TRBJ2-3, with 7 bases matching TRBD2. The V gene's germline CDR1 is GTSNPN and CDR2 SVGIG (reference sequence). Trimming cost V 0 bases and J 8 bases; bases outside gene matches: 8. CDR3 length equals 14 residues. This CDR3 reads CAWSVEAGRGTQYF. CDR3 DNA: TGTGCCTGGAGTGTCGAAGCGGGAAGGGGTACGCAGTATTTT.

The table lists this clone with a count of one. The chain joins TRBV7-8 to TRBJ1-1, with D possibly TRBD1 on 6 matching bases. Germline loops: CDR1 SGHVS, CDR2 FQNEAQ. The CDR3 consists of 16 residues. The ends were cut back, 1 base at V and 0 bases at J, with 12 bases in the middle. The CDR3 loop is CASSLGGGGLNTEAFF. In DNA form, the CDR3 reads TGTGCCAGCAGCTTAGGGGGCGGGGGCCTGAACACTGAAGCTTTCTTT.

This chain connects TRBV11-2 to TRBJ2-1, with 8 bases lining up with TRBD2. The CDR3 is 12 residues long. Germline loops: CDR1 SGHAT, CDR2 FQNNGV. After removal of 5 bases from V and 13 bases from J, the junction contained 7 bases not matched to a gene. CDR3 DNA sequence: TGTGCCAGCAGCGCGGGACTAGGGGGACAGTTCTTC. Protein sequence: CASSAGLGGQFF.